One and the same sample provided the 9 T cell receptor beta chains below, sequenced in a study of blood T cells in healthy people across ages. For the second PCR, which ran for about 6 to 11 cycles, a sample-barcoded 5' primer and a J-beta primer mix were used. Each CDR3 protein gets one entry after TCRdb re-called the 5' RACE reads with MiXCR. The sample has about 640,000 distinct CDR3 sequences; about 30% are singletons. What was sequenced was blood. The receptors were gathered from a woman at least 80 years old in good health.

This clonotype was counted many times. The chain is built from TRBV21-1 and TRBJ2-3; TRBD1, as called in the table, went unchecked against the DNA. TRBV21-1 is designated a pseudogene. The CDR3 sequence is 15 residues long. The CDR3: CASSKEGRTTDTQYF. The CDR3 region has the DNA TGTGCCAGCAGCAAAGAGGGGCGGACGACAGATACGCAGTATTTT.

The chain has TRBV20-1 and TRBJ2-7, with D maybe TRBD2 (6 bases). Germline CDR1 DFQATT, CDR2 SNEGSKA (reference sequence). The CDR3 has 14 residues. V lost 4 bases and J lost 1, with 14 bases in between. CDR3 protein: CSATRDGRSYEQYF. In DNA form, the CDR3 reads TGCAGTGCTACGCGGGACGGGCGGTCCTACGAGCAGTACTTC.

The sample holds a few counts of this clonotype. Germline and junction disagree at one end, which may indicate a read error. The chain carries TRBV7-2 and TRBJ2-7, with D tentatively TRBD1 or TRBD2 (6 bases each). CDR3 length: 16 amino acids. Germline V gene lookup returns CDR1 SGHTA and CDR2 FQGNSA. DNA for the CDR3: TGTGCCAGCAGCTCCGGAAGGGGGGCGCGGTCCTACAAGCAGTACTTC. It translates to CASSSGRGARSYKQYF.

With respect to this clonotype: A read error may explain this, as a much larger clone is one base away. The rearrangement uses TRBV7-2 and TRBJ1-2; no definite D call. CDR3 size: 12 residues. CDR1 is SGHTA and CDR2 is FQGNSA in the germline V gene. The CDR3 here is CAGSRQNYGYTF. The CDR3 DNA reads as TGTGCCGGCAGTCGGCAGAACTATGGCTACACCTTC.

This clonotype was observed many times. This rearrangement joins TRBV6-2 or TRBV6-3 to TRBJ2-7; D possibly corresponds to TRBD1 (6 bases). V gave up 7 bases and J gave up 4 bases, with 23 bases separating them. This CDR3 comprises 16 residues. The germline gives CDR1 MNHEY, CDR2 SVGEGT. CDR3 region: CASMTGTTGSLYEQYF. CDR3 in DNA: TGTGCCAGCATGACGGGCACAACAGGGAGCTTGTACGAGCAGTACTTC.

This clonotype was found many times. A much larger clonotype is one base distant, so this may be a read error. The rearrangement joins TRBV7-2 to TRBJ2-6; D is tentatively TRBD1 or TRBD2 (5 bases each). The CDR3 contains 17 residues. Germline V gene sequence: CDR1 SGHTA, CDR2 FQGNSA. The CDR3, as DNA: TGTGCCAGCAGCTTAGGCCCTCGAGGGGCCGGGGCCAACGTCCGGACTTTC. It is translated as CASSLGPRGAGANVRTF. Variable domain in full (rest from reference TRBV7-2 and TRBJ2-6): GAGVSQSPSNKVTEKGKDVELRCDPISGHTALYWYRQSLGQGLEFLIYFQGNSAPDKSGLPSDRFSAERTGGSVSTLTIQRTQQEDSAVYLCASSLGPRGAGANVRTFGAGSRLTVL.

This clonotype was picked up a small number of times. A much larger clone sits a single nucleotide away, making a read error possible. The chain links TRBV5-1 to TRBJ1-1, with TRBD1 identical over 7 bases. Germline trimming cut 5 bases from V and 4 bases from J; bases unmatched to any gene: 11. Germline V CDR1 and CDR2: SGHRS, YFSETQ. This CDR3 region has 15 residues. The CDR3 nucleotides are TGCGCCAGCAGACCCGCTCTCAGGGGGTCCACTGAAGCTTTCTTT. Protein product: CASRPALRGSTEAFF.

This clonotype appeared many times. The rearrangement links TRBV29-1 to TRBJ1-5; D gene unclear. The CDR3 extends over 14 amino acids. V was clipped by 2 bases and J by 5 bases, with 13 bases between them. CDR1 is SQVTM and CDR2 is ANQGSEA in the germline V gene. In DNA, the CDR3 is TGCAGCGTTGAAACCGGCAGGCAAGATCAGCCCCAGCATTTT. Protein product: CSVETGRQDQPQHF.

This clonotype turned up a few times. The chain links TRBV19 to TRBJ2-5; 7 bases map to TRBD2. There are 13 residues in the CDR3. V was clipped by 5 bases and J by 1 base; unmatched bases: 1. Germline V gene data show CDR1 as LNHDA and CDR2 as SQIVND (reference sequence). For the CDR3, the DNA is TGTGCCAGTAGTGCTAGCGGCCAAGAGACCCAGTACTTC. Protein product: CASSASGQETQYF. The full variable domain, in which reference TRBV19 and TRBJ2-5 provide the parts outside the CDR3, is DGGITQSPKYLFRKEGQNVTLSCEQNLNHDAMYWYRQDPGQGLRLIYYSQIVNDFQKGDIAEGYSVSREKKESFPLTVTSAQKNPTAFYLCASSASGQETQYFGPGTRLLVL.